These 25 T cell receptor beta chains were all obtained from the same sample, sequenced in a study of CD8+ T cells in alopecia areata (dated by TCRdb to between 2017 and 2018). Library construction relied on the immunoSEQ multiplex PCR assay. For TCR sequencing, RNA was extracted from every sample and reverse transcribed into cDNA to serve as template. TCRdb's version of the immuneACCESS table is confined to in-frame rearrangements and falls short of the full clone set. An unresolved V gene accounts for under half of the shortfall where checked; the remainder is of unknown origin. The sample table records some 100,000 clones; 35% to 40% of these occur just once. The top ten clonotypes cover over 3% of the sample. Sequenced sample: CD4+ T cells sorted from blood. Every receptor here comes from a human donor with alopecia areata.

The table lists this clone with a few counts. The chain uses TRBV29-1 and TRBJ2-1; D unresolved. This CDR3 comprises 14 residues. CDR1 and CDR2 from the germline V gene are SQVTM and ANQGSEA. V was trimmed by 4 bases and J by 2 bases, leaving 12 bases between them. CDR3 bases: TGCAGCGTTGCCAACTCGGTGCCCTACAATGAGCAGTTCTTC. This codes for CSVANSVPYNEQFF.

This clone was counted only a few times. Other DNA sequences in this sample translate to the same CDR3. V gene TRBV30 combines with J gene TRBJ1-2; D remains ambiguous. The CDR3 spans 11 residues. V gave up 0 bases and J gave up 5 bases, with 4 bases separating them. In germline, CDR1 is GTSNPN, CDR2 SVGIG (reference sequence). This CDR3 reads CAWSVRYGYTF. The DNA of the CDR3 is TGTGCCTGGAGTGTACGGTATGGCTACACCTTC.

The chain is built from TRBV6-1 and TRBJ2-1; D is undetermined. This CDR3 has 14 amino acids. Germline V CDR1 and CDR2: MNHNS, SASEGT. V was cut by 9 bases and J by 2 bases, with 14 bases left in between. The CDR3 loop is CARGYELAYNEQFF. DNA for the CDR3: TGTGCCAGGGGATACGAGCTAGCCTACAATGAGCAGTTCTTC.

This clone appeared a few times. The chain's CDR3 is CASSPRKDTQYF. The CDR3 nucleotides read TGTGCCAGCAGCCCACGGAAAGATACGCAGTATTTT. The V gene is TRBV7-9, the J gene TRBJ2-3; D gene unclear. Trimming shortened V by 5 bases and J by 5 bases, and 8 bases separated the two germline ends. The CDR3 spans 12 residues. CDR1 and CDR2 (germline): SEHNR, FQNEAQ (reference sequence).

This clone occurred a few times. The V call is TRBV30, the J call TRBJ2-2; no reliable D call. The V and J ends lost 2 bases and 7 bases respectively, with 11 bases between them. The CDR3 is 13 amino acids. The germline V gene has CDR1 GTSNPN and CDR2 SVGIG (reference sequence). The CDR3 DNA follows: TGTGCCTGGAGTAAAGCTAGGAACGGGGAGCTGTTTTTT. Translating it yields CAWSKARNGELFF.

The CDR3: CASSLSGVSDEQFF. Written as DNA, the CDR3 is TGCGCCAGCAGCTTATCGGGAGTTTCGGATGAGCAGTTCTTC. This rearrangement joins TRBV5-1 to TRBJ2-1; D is perhaps TRBD2 (6 bases). The length of the CDR3 is 14 residues. Per germline, CDR1 SGHRS and CDR2 YFSETQ. V lost 2 bases and J 8 bases, leaving 14 bases between the germline ends.

There are a few counts of this clone. This rearrangement joins TRBV14 to TRBJ2-7; TRBD2 is a possible D gene (6 bases). The germline V gene encodes CDR1 SGHDN and CDR2 FVKESK. Deletions cut 1 base from V and 6 bases from J, with 22 bases between. The CDR3 runs to 17 residues. CDR3: CASSQGYRDLRAREQYF. Written as DNA, the CDR3 is TGTGCCAGCAGCCAAGGCTACCGGGACTTGAGGGCTCGCGAGCAGTACTTC.

This chain links TRBV7-3 with TRBJ1-1; D remains unclear. The CDR3 is 16 residues long. V lost 5 bases and J 4 bases, leaving 20 bases between the germline ends. Germline CDR1 reads SGHTA; CDR2 reads FQGTGA. CDR3 amino acids: CASSLSLAARGTEAFF. Here the CDR3 DNA reads TGTGCCAGCAGCCTCAGTCTAGCAGCCCGTGGCACTGAAGCTTTCTTT. Full variable domain (outside the CDR3, taken from reference TRBV7-3 and TRBJ1-1): GAGVSQTPSNKVTEKGKYVELRCDPISGHTALYWYRQSLGQGPEFLIYFQGTGAADDSGLPNDRFFAVRPEGSVSTLKIQRTERGDSAVYLCASSLSLAARGTEAFFGQGTRLTVV.

In its sample, this clone was seen a few times. The chain joins TRBV29-1 to TRBJ2-3; D gene uncertain. CDR1 SQVTM and CDR2 ANQGSEA come from the germline V gene. The CDR3 runs 11 residues. V lost 5 bases and J lost 3, with 6 bases in between. CDR3 nucleotide sequence: TGCAGCGTTACTGTTACAGATACGCAGTATTTT. Protein sequence: CSVTVTDTQYF.

The chain recombines TRBV5-1 with TRBJ1-6, with TRBD1 matching over 7 bases. The CDR3 totals 15 residues. The ends lost 3 bases at V and 7 bases at J; junction bases unmatched: 7. In germline, CDR1 is SGHRS, CDR2 YFSETQ. CDR3 in DNA: TGCGCCAGCAGCTCGACGACAGGGATAAATTCACCCCTCCACTTT. Encoded protein: CASSSTTGINSPLHF. Full variable domain (remainder filled in from reference TRBV5-1 and TRBJ1-6): KAGVTQTPRYLIKTRGQQVTLSCSPISGHRSVSWYQQTPGQGLQFLFEYFSETQRNKGNFPGRFSGRQFSNSRSEMNVSTLELGDSALYLCASSSTTGINSPLHFGNGTRLTVT.

The chain recombines TRBV29-1 with TRBJ1-1, with TRBD1 as a possible D gene (6 bases). Trimming took off 5 bases at V and 1 base at J, with 14 bases between the two ends. Germline V gene lookup returns CDR1 SQVTM and CDR2 ANQGSEA. The CDR3 contains 14 residues. CDR3 in DNA: TGCAGCGTTACCAGGGGAACGGGGAACACTGAAGCTTTCTTT. Translation: CSVTRGTGNTEAFF.

V is TRBV5-1 and J is TRBJ2-3, with TRBD2 identical over 13 bases. V lost 7 bases to trimming and J lost 2 bases; unmatched junction nucleotides: 7. Germline V gives CDR1 SGHRS, CDR2 YFSETQ. The CDR3 contains 16 residues. The CDR3 sequence: CASGMTSGGITDTQYF. The CDR3 DNA reads TGCGCCAGCGGTATGACTAGCGGGGGGATCACAGATACGCAGTATTTT. Looking up the rest from reference TRBV5-1 and TRBJ2-3 gives the full variable domain: KAGVTQTPRYLIKTRGQQVTLSCSPISGHRSVSWYQQTPGQGLQFLFEYFSETQRNKGNFPGRFSGRQFSNSRSEMNVSTLELGDSALYLCASGMTSGGITDTQYFGPGTRLTVL.

This clone has a count of ten or more. This chain joins TRBV18 and TRBJ2-3, with D perhaps matching TRBD2 (7 bases). The V gene's germline CDR1 is KGHSH and CDR2 LQKENI. V lost 2 bases to trimming and J lost 4 bases, with 10 bases between them. The CDR3 is 14 amino acids. The DNA for the CDR3 is TGTGCCAGCTCACCAGGGCGGGGGCCAGATACGCAGTATTTT. This gives the protein CASSPGRGPDTQYF.

With regard to this clone: Other DNA sequences in the same sample also yield this CDR3. The chain employs TRBV29-1 and TRBJ2-3, with TRBD1 matching over 8 bases. Germline V lookup: CDR1 SQVTM, CDR2 ANQGSEA. This CDR3 region has 13 residues. With 6 bases clipped from V and 1 base from J, the junction kept 3 bases outside the gene matches. CDR3 coding DNA: TGCAGCGTCCCGGGACAGGGCACAGATACGCAGTATTTT. Translating gives CSVPGQGTDTQYF.

The sample holds a few counts of this clone. This chain links TRBV6-5 with TRBJ2-7; TRBD2 matches 10 bases. Germline CDR1 and CDR2: MNHEY and SVGAGI. CDR3 length: 15 residues. V trimming: 3 bases; J trimming: 4 bases; junction bases outside the gene matches: 6. The CDR3 here is CASSYSLAGAYEQYF. CDR3 nucleotides: TGTGCCAGCAGTTATAGTCTAGCGGGAGCGTACGAGCAGTACTTC.

The V gene is TRBV29-1, the J gene TRBJ1-1; TRBD1 matches 7 bases. Trimming cost V 6 bases and J 2 bases; bases outside gene matches: 9. CDR3 length equals 14 residues. Germline V gene lookup returns CDR1 SQVTM and CDR2 ANQGSEA. CDR3 loop: CSVGKQGTNTEAFF. The CDR3 nucleotides read TGCAGCGTGGGGAAACAGGGGACCAACACTGAAGCTTTCTTT. Combining the CDR3 with reference TRBV29-1 and TRBJ1-1 gives the whole variable domain SAVISQKPSRDICQRGTSLTIQCQVDSQVTMMFWYRQQPGQSLTLIATANQGSEATYESGFVIDKFPISRPNLTFSTLTVSNMSPEDSSIYLCSVGKQGTNTEAFFGQGTRLTVV.

V usage is TRBV5-4 and J usage is TRBJ1-2; D is perhaps TRBD1 (5 bases). Germline V gene data show CDR1 as SGHNT and CDR2 as YYREEE (reference sequence). Trimming stripped 2 bases from V and 5 bases from J, with 10 bases between. CDR3 length: 13 residues. CDR3 sequence reads: CASSLAGPYGYTF. The CDR3 nucleotides read TGTGCCAGCAGCTTAGCGGGACCGTATGGCTACACCTTC.

This clone appeared a few times. V gene TRBV18 combines with J gene TRBJ1-1, with TRBD1 matching over 11 bases. The CDR3 sequence is 17 residues long. V shed 3 bases and J 1 base; nucleotides not matched to a gene: 7. The germline gives CDR1 KGHSH, CDR2 LQKENI. The CDR3 region is CASSPGQGAATNTEAFF. The CDR3 DNA sequence: TGTGCCAGCTCACCCGGACAGGGGGCGGCCACGAACACTGAAGCTTTCTTT. Full variable domain (missing parts from reference TRBV18 and TRBJ1-1): NAGVMQNPRHLVRRRGQEARLRCSPMKGHSHVYWYRQLPEEGLKFMVYLQKENIIDESGMPKERFSAEFPKEGPSILRIQQVVRGDSAAYFCASSPGQGAATNTEAFFGQGTRLTVV.

The chain employs TRBV5-4 and TRBJ2-3; no firm D call. V lost 5 bases to trimming and J lost 4 bases, with 11 bases between them. The CDR3 is 13 residues long. Germline assignment: CDR1 SGHNT and CDR2 YYREEE (reference sequence). The chain's CDR3 is CASRKGASDTQYF. CDR3 nucleotide sequence: TGTGCCAGCAGAAAGGGTGCGTCAGATACGCAGTATTTT.

This clone has only a few counts. This chain's CDR3 is CASSNQRTDTQYF. CDR3 bases: TGTGCCAGCAGCAACCAGAGGACGGATACGCAGTATTTT. The chain couples TRBV11-2 to TRBJ2-3; D is ambiguous. Germline CDR1 SGHAT, CDR2 FQNNGV. V shed 5 bases and J shed 6 bases, with 12 bases lying between them. The CDR3 covers 13 residues.

This sequence joins TRBV2 and TRBJ1-2; D remains unclear. CDR1 is SNHLY, CDR2 FYNNEI, per germline. The CDR3 runs to 13 residues. V dropped 6 bases and J dropped 2 bases, with 10 bases sitting between them. CDR3 sequence: CASRPDGNYGYTF. The DNA for the CDR3 is TGTGCCAGCAGGCCCGACGGGAACTATGGCTACACCTTC.

There are a few counts of this clone. The chain combines TRBV5-4 with TRBJ1-1; D not certain. Looked up from germline, CDR1 is SGHNT and CDR2 is YYREEE (reference sequence). CDR3 size: 13 residues. V lost 0 bases and J 3 bases, leaving 6 bases between the germline ends. The CDR3 DNA reads as TGTGCCAGCAGCTTGGAGGTTGACACTGAAGCTTTCTTT. As protein: CASSLEVDTEAFF.

A single count supports this clone. The chain carries TRBV30 and TRBJ2-2; perhaps TRBD1 as D (6 bases). CDR3 length: 16 residues. Trimming removed 3 bases from V and 5 bases from J, with 19 bases in between. Germline V gene sequence: CDR1 GTSNPN, CDR2 SVGIG (reference sequence). CDR3 residues: CAWSPQFTGMTGELFF. CDR3 DNA sequence: TGTGCCTGGAGCCCACAATTCACAGGGATGACCGGGGAGCTGTTTTTT.

V usage is TRBV29-1 and J usage is TRBJ1-1; 7 bases align to TRBD1. Germline CDR1 and CDR2: SQVTM and ANQGSEA. This CDR3 contains 14 residues. The J segment lost 3 bases and the V segment lost 5 bases, leaving 9 bases of the junction unmatched. The CDR3 DNA follows: TGCAGCGTTAATACAGGGGATCCCCACACTGAAGCTTTCTTT. This codes for CSVNTGDPHTEAFF.

The genes are TRBV28 and TRBJ2-7, with D possibly TRBD1 on 5 matching bases. V shed 5 bases and J shed 1 base, with 12 bases lying between them. CDR3 length: 14 residues. The V gene's germline CDR1 is MDHEN and CDR2 SYDVKM. The CDR3 protein is CASSAVGASYEQYF. The DNA for the CDR3 is TGTGCCAGCAGTGCCGTAGGGGCGTCCTACGAGCAGTACTTC.